This T cell receptor beta chain was sequenced for a study of blood T cell repertoires in COVID-19. Overall study: The analysed material was cDNA or gDNA that came from T cells, B-cell-depleted T cells, or PBMCs.

The germline V and J ends were trimmed by 4 bases and 0 bases, with 14 bases remaining between them. Germline V lookup: CDR1 LGHDT, CDR2 YNNKEL (reference sequence). The CDR3 totals 16 residues. Each participant's cohort was designated according to participant-reported clinical history. Recovered participants had two consecutive negative NP/OP PCR tests, healthcare professional clearance, or symptom resolution. Original processing methods: Quantification of nucleated cells was approximated via reference gene primer amplification. Produced via immunoSEQ multiplex PCR; TCRdb's table is partial and in-frame only. The V and J calls and the clone size are those of that table, but D and trimming were determined from the DNA. The sample lists under 150,000 clones; approximately 86% were seen once.

The sequenced sample consisted of PBMCs or T cells enriched from blood (not recorded which). The genes are TRBV3-1 (or the pseudogene TRBV3-2) and TRBJ2-3; tentatively, D is TRBD2 (5 bases). The TCR originated in a woman in her fifties or sixties who had recovered from COVID-19. CDR3 in amino acids: CASSPFKGGSTDTQYF. CDR3 DNA: TGTGCCAGCAGCCCGTTCAAGGGCGGGAGCACAGATACGCAGTATTTT.